This T cell receptor (beta chain) derives from a study of vaccination effects on CD4 cells after COVID-19. Study results and caveats: The study found marked clonal contraction of infection- and vaccine-induced clones late after vaccination.

About this clone itself: As yet, its antigen is unknown.

The length of the CDR3 is 15 residues. J lost 6 bases, V lost 3 bases, and 2 bases had no gene match. Germline-derived CDR1 and CDR2 are KGHDR and SFDVKD. Before sequencing, viral peptide pools were used by the ViraFEST assay to expand antigen-specific CD4+ T cells. A 10-day culture period preceded the isolation of CD4+ T cells. Vaccinees lacked prior SARS-CoV-2 infection and tested negative for nucleocapsid antibodies. After approximately 2 million PBMC were placed in each well, they were cultured with 8.5 to 10 IU/ml IL-2 and 8 to 10 ug/ml peptides. A half-medium replacement with IL-2 medium was carried out on days 3 and 7. Some clones are missing from TCRdb's copy, which holds only in-frame ones; the method was immunoSEQ multiplex PCR. This repertoire shows around 13,000 clones, more than 65% found once; its top ten account for roughly 26%.

The input for sequencing was CD4+ T cells from PBMCs cultured with HCoV-229E spike peptides, taken before COVID-19 vaccination. The source is a human donor who received a COVID-19 vaccine. The J gene is TRBJ2-2, the V gene TRBV24-1; 11 nucleotides agree with TRBD1. CDR3 loop: CATSDPGQGAGELFF. The DNA for the CDR3 is TGTGCCACCAGTGATCCGGGACAGGGGGCCGGGGAGCTGTTTTTT.